Below, one T cell receptor (beta chain) is given with its context. Its specificity is not known. This entry is derived from a study of graft-versus-host responses after intestinal transplantation. Study background: Isolated intestinal, liver-intestinal, or multivisceral transplants had been given to the recipients.

General observations from the study: The highest levels of circulating GvH clones went along with early declines in HvG clones after transplant. Recipient marrow showed GvH clones, some seen first in ileum or blood.

Using immunoSEQ multiplex PCR, the repertoire was profiled, and TCRdb retains in-frame clones only, with some absent. The table shows some 97,000 clones, with roughly 87% occurring only once. This receptor was obtained from a human donor who was the organ donor for an intestinal transplant. The specimen comprised unstimulated CD4+ T cells sorted from spleen or lymph node cells, sampled before transplant.

CDR3 DNA: TGTGCCTGGAGTGTACAATTCCAGTACAGGGGTCCACCCCTCCACTTT. Encoded protein: CAWSVQFQYRGPPLHF. The chain is built from TRBV30 and TRBJ1-6; 7 nucleotides match TRBD1. CDR3 length: 16 amino acids. Germline CDR1 GTSNPN, CDR2 SVGIG (reference sequence). V gave up 0 bases and J gave up 11 bases; unmatched junction bases: 13.